These T cell receptor beta chains were read from a single sample in a study of molecular identifiers for immune sequencing clone quantification. TCRdb called the PCR reads again in MiXCR, with one record for every CDR3 protein. Here the sample spans over 10,000 distinct CDR3 sequences, under 20% being singletons. The sample consisted of naive CD8+ T cells from blood, with Jurkat cell RNA spiked in. Receptors originate from a human donor in good health. Some libraries in this study had Jurkat cell RNA spiked in. Both conserved end residues are part of each CDR3. The D gene is left open where the match is weak. Clone size appears in some rows only: once, few, many, or a class for an expanded clone.

d_gene	v_gene	abundance	j_gene	CDR3aa	CDR3nt
-	TRBV28	many	TRBJ1-1	CASSLAFGDTEAFF	TGTGCCAGCAGCCTGGCTTTTGGGGACACTGAAGCTTTCTTT
-	TRBV14	once	TRBJ1-2	CASSQDHPPGGSYGYTF	TGTGCCAGCAGCCAAGACCACCCTCCCGGTGGGTCCTATGGCTACACCTTC
-	TRBV7-2	many	TRBJ2-7	CASSWGQMGAEQYF	TGTGCCAGCAGCTGGGGGCAGATGGGTGCAGAGCAGTACTTC
-	TRBV7-3	medium-sized	TRBJ2-7	CASSQPPSYEQYF	TGTGCCAGCAGCCAACCCCCCTCCTACGAGCAGTACTTC
TRBD2	TRBV5-5	many	TRBJ2-1	CASSWTKLAGGYNEQFF	TGTGCCAGCAGCTGGACCAAACTAGCGGGAGGTTACAATGAGCAGTTCTTC
-	TRBV20-1	many	TRBJ2-3	CSADGTNNTSTDTQYF	TGCAGTGCTGATGGGACAAACAACACTAGCACAGATACGCAGTATTTT
TRBD1	TRBV27	medium-sized	TRBJ2-5	CASSQQGAEETQYF	TGTGCCAGCAGCCAACAGGGGGCCGAAGAGACCCAGTACTTC
-	TRBV29-1	-	TRBJ2-7	CSVVWDGGYEQYF	TGCAGCGTTGTTTGGGACGGTGGGTACGAGCAGTACTTC
-	TRBV6-5	once	TRBJ1-1	CASSPDRQNTEAFF	TGTGCCAGCAGTCCCGACAGGCAGAACACTGAAGCTTTCTTT
-	TRBV27	medium-sized	TRBJ1-2	CASSLQAEYGYTF	TGTGCCAGCAGTTTACAAGCAGAATATGGCTACACCTTC
-	TRBV11-3	medium-sized	TRBJ2-1	CASSSGTYNEQFF	TGTGCCAGCAGCAGCGGAACCTACAATGAGCAGTTCTTC
TRBD1	TRBV28	many	TRBJ1-3	CASRPGQGADVSGNTIYF	TGTGCCAGCAGGCCGGGACAGGGGGCGGACGTCTCTGGAAACACCATATATTTT
-	TRBV19	many	TRBJ2-3	CASSIGLVKTRTDTQYF	TGTGCCAGTAGTATAGGTTTGGTCAAAACTCGCACAGATACGCAGTATTTT
TRBD2	TRBV27	medium-sized	TRBJ2-7	CASSLVGGPDEQYF	TGTGCCAGCAGTTTGGTGGGAGGGCCTGACGAGCAGTACTTC
-	TRBV5-5	many	TRBJ2-7	CASSFRHTAGEQYF	TGTGCCAGCAGCTTTAGACATACCGCGGGGGAGCAGTACTTC
-	TRBV27	medium-sized	TRBJ1-6	CASSLSLFDRSPLHF	TGTGCCAGCAGTTTGTCCCTTTTTGACCGTTCACCCCTCCACTTT
TRBD2	TRBV30	medium-sized	TRBJ2-7	CAWSGITRETSYEQYF	TGTGCCTGGAGTGGGATTACGCGGGAGACTTCCTACGAGCAGTACTTC
-	TRBV7-8	medium-sized	TRBJ2-3	CASSPLGGGRTDTQYF	TGTGCCAGCAGCCCATTGGGGGGCGGTCGGACAGATACGCAGTATTTT
-	TRBV7-2	medium-sized	TRBJ2-2	CASSRLGVTGELFF	TGTGCCAGCAGCCGACTAGGCGTCACCGGGGAGCTGTTTTTT
TRBD2	TRBV7-2	-	TRBJ2-7	CASSQEGTSIFYGQYF	TGCGCCAGCAGTCAAGAGGGGACTAGCATCTTCTACGGGCAGTACTTC
-	TRBV2	many	TRBJ2-1	CASRRVKKFF	TGTGCCAGCAGGAGGGTAAAGAAGTTCTTC
-	TRBV11-2	many	TRBJ2-7	CASSPTPSLEYYYEQYF	TGTGCCAGCAGCCCTACGCCAAGTTTGGAATATTACTACGAGCAGTACTTC
-	TRBV20-1	medium-sized	TRBJ1-1	CSAMSGAEAFF	TGCAGTGCTATGTCTGGGGCTGAAGCTTTCTTT
-	TRBV14	medium-sized	TRBJ2-7	CASSSWAEYEQYF	TGTGCCAGCAGCTCATGGGCTGAATACGAGCAGTACTTC
-	TRBV2	medium-sized	TRBJ1-4	CASSVLPSRQSGNEKLFF	TGTGCCAGCAGTGTTCTCCCCTCGCGACAGTCCGGTAATGAAAAACTGTTTTTT
-	TRBV28	once	TRBJ1-3	CASSRWELYSGNTIYF	TGTGCCAGCAGCCGATGGGAACTTTACTCTGGAAACACCATATATTTC
TRBD1	TRBV7-9	-	TRBJ2-7	CASSVGTEGPYEQYF	TGTGCCAGCAGCGTAGGGACAGAGGGTCCCTACGAGCAGTACTTC
TRBD1	TRBV4-1	medium-sized	TRBJ2-7	CASSHFSTGTGGRLEPDEQYF	TGCGCCAGCAGCCATTTTTCTACCGGGACAGGGGGCCGGCTAGAACCCGACGAGCAGTACTTC
TRBD2	TRBV18	-	TRBJ2-7	CASSPGTVAGPGEQYF	TGTGCCAGCTCACCAGGCACGGTAGCGGGGCCGGGGGAGCAGTACTTC
-	TRBV20-1	many	TRBJ2-1	CSARTPLAYNEQFF	TGCAGTGCTAGAACCCCCCTAGCGTACAATGAGCAGTTCTTC
-	TRBV7-8	medium-sized	TRBJ1-4	CASSTWTDPNEKLFF	TGTGCCAGCAGCACCTGGACAGACCCTAATGAAAAACTGTTTTTT
-	TRBV6-5	many	TRBJ1-1	CASSYSSGNEAFF	TGTGCCAGCAGTTACTCGTCAGGGAATGAAGCTTTCTTT
-	TRBV20-1	medium-sized	TRBJ1-4	CSARDFRVGEKLFF	TGCAGTGCTAGAGATTTCAGGGTCGGTGAAAAACTGTTTTTT
TRBD2	TRBV4-2	once	TRBJ2-3	CASSRAGTGLAGDSDTQYF	TGTGCCAGCAGCCGGGCAGGGACCGGACTAGCGGGAGATTCGGATACGCAGTATTTT
TRBD2	TRBV7-2	medium-sized	TRBJ2-7	CASSQEGTSIFYEQYF	TGTGCCAGCAGTCAAGAGGGGACTAGCATCTTCTACGAGCAGTACTTC
TRBD2	TRBV10-3	medium-sized	TRBJ2-3	CAISESAGLYRDTQYF	TGTGCCATCAGTGAGTCAGCGGGACTATACAGGGATACGCAGTATTTT
-	TRBV7-8	medium-sized	TRBJ2-4	CASSAVTKNIQYF	TGTGCCAGCTCGGCGGTCACCAAAAACATTCAGTACTTC
-	TRBV19	medium-sized	TRBJ2-2	CASNAGAGELFF	TGTGCCAGTAACGCTGGGGCCGGGGAGCTGTTTTTT
-	TRBV20-1	medium-sized	TRBJ1-4	CSARVGQGGEKLFF	TGCAGTGCTAGAGTCGGGCAGGGAGGCGAAAAACTGTTTTTT
-	TRBV27	many	TRBJ2-6	CASSFTGANVLTF	TGTGCCAGCAGTTTTACTGGGGCCAACGTCCTGACTTTC
TRBD2	TRBV20-1	-	TRBJ2-5	CSASPPAGFETQYF	TGCAGTGCTAGTCCTCCAGCGGGATTCGAGACCCAGTACTTC
TRBD2	TRBV5-1	many	TRBJ2-3	CASSGGTSPRTDTQYF	TGCGCCAGCAGCGGCGGGACTAGCCCCCGCACAGATACGCAGTATTTT
-	TRBV7-3	many	TRBJ2-3	CASSFKGSDTQYF	TGTGCCAGCAGCTTCAAGGGTTCAGATACGCAGTATTTT
-	TRBV28	medium-sized	TRBJ1-5	CASRTRTSREQPQHF	TGTGCCAGCAGAACCCGGACTTCCCGAGAACAGCCCCAGCATTTT
TRBD1	TRBV7-2	-	TRBJ1-1	CASSPAQGVSTEAFF	TGTGCCAGCAGCCCAGCACAGGGGGTTAGCACTGAAGCTTTCTTT
-	TRBV9	-	TRBJ2-5	CASSVGLPGVGETQYF	TGTGCCAGCAGCGTAGGACTACCGGGAGTTGGGGAGACCCAGTACTTC
TRBD2	TRBV7-6	-	TRBJ2-3	CASSPLLAGGPGDTQYF	TGTGCCAGCAGCCCATTACTAGCGGGAGGGCCGGGAGATACGCAGTATTTT
-	TRBV5-4	many	TRBJ2-6	CASSRPGSGANVLTF	TGTGCCAGCAGCCGCCCGGGCTCTGGGGCCAACGTCCTGACTTTC
-	TRBV12-3/TRBV12-4	many	TRBJ2-1	CASRTSYNEQFF	TGTGCCAGCAGGACTAGTTACAATGAGCAGTTCTTC
-	TRBV9	many	TRBJ2-1	CASSGRGNEQFF	TGTGCCAGCAGCGGGCGTGGAAATGAGCAGTTCTTC
-	TRBV7-9	many	TRBJ1-4	CASRPPGPMEEKLFF	TGTGCCAGCAGGCCTCCGGGACCCATGGAGGAAAAACTGTTTTTT
-	TRBV5-3	-	TRBJ2-3	CASSLGGGDADTQYF	TGTGCCAGCAGCTTGGGTGGGGGAGACGCAGATACGCAGTATTTT
-	TRBV28	many	TRBJ2-1	CASSRSNEQFF	TGTGCCAGCAGCCGATCCAATGAGCAGTTCTTC
-	TRBV19	once	TRBJ2-1	CASSIELDSCNEQFF	TGTGCCAGTAGTATTGAACTTGACTCCTGCAATGAGCAGTTCTTC